Following are 10 T cell receptor beta chains from one sample sequenced in a study of CD4 and CD8 cells across lung adenocarcinoma regions. From the PCR reads, TCRdb called clonotypes with MiXCR, one entry per CDR3 protein. The sample has around 10,000 distinct CDR3 sequences; around 42% are singletons. Sequenced material: CD8+ T cells from the margin of a lung tumor. The receptors shown here come from a male donor with lung adenocarcinoma. The CD4 and CD8 labels of this study may be unreliable.

This chain uses TRBV9 with TRBJ2-2, with 9 bases identical to TRBD2. V lost 6 bases and J lost 3; bases outside the gene matches: 6. In germline, CDR1 is SGDLS, CDR2 YYNGEE. CDR3 length equals 15 residues. The CDR3 region has the DNA TGTGCCAGCAACTTAGCGGGGGTAGACACCGGGGAGCTGTTTTTT. Encoded protein: CASNLAGVDTGELFF.

The rearrangement uses TRBV11-3 and TRBJ2-5; 8 bases line up with TRBD1. The better agreement between TRBJ2-7 and the DNA end casts doubt on the J call. In germline, CDR1 is SGHNT, CDR2 YENEEA. The CDR3 sequence is 15 residues long. The CDR3 DNA follows: TGTGCCAGCAGCTTAGCGGCCAGGGGGCCCTACGAGCAGTACTTC. Translated: CASSLAARGPYEQYF.

A remark on this clonotype: A junction boundary mismatches the germline segment, possibly from a read error. The rearrangement links TRBV6-2 or TRBV6-3 to TRBJ2-3; D not certain. The germline V gene has CDR1 MNHEY and CDR2 SVGEGT. The CDR3 runs to 14 residues. CDR3 in amino acids: CLSSHAASTDTQFF. The CDR3 DNA reads TGTCTCAGCAGTCACGCTGCGAGCACGGATACGCAGTTCTTT.

The chain recombines TRBV6-2 or TRBV6-3 with TRBJ2-3; 7 positions agree with TRBD1. The CDR3 length is 15 residues. The trim removed 7 bases at V and 4 bases at J, leaving 11 bases unmatched. Germline V lookup: CDR1 MNHEY, CDR2 SVGEGT. The CDR3 DNA follows: TGTGCCAGCACCGGTAACAGGGGTGGCTCAGATACGCAGTATTTT. Protein sequence: CASTGNRGGSDTQYF.

This clonotype was recorded once. A junction end diverges from the germline sequence, so it may reflect a read error. The chain combines TRBV7-8 with TRBJ2-6; the D call may be TRBD1 or TRBD2 (6 bases each). Germline V gene sequence: CDR1 SGHVS, CDR2 FQNEAQ. The CDR3 loop spans 15 amino acids. In DNA form, the CDR3 reads TGTGCCAGCAGCTCGAGGATCTCGGGGGCCTACGTCCTGAATTTC. Translating it yields CASSSRISGAYVLNF. The whole variable domain, remainder taken from reference TRBV7-8 and TRBJ2-6, is GAGVSQSPRYKVAKRGQDVALRCDPISGHVSLFWYQQALGQGPEFLTYFQNEAQLDKSGLPSDRFFAERPEGSVSTLKIQRTQQEDSAVYLCASSSRISGAYVLNFGAGSRLTVL.

V and J are TRBV28 and TRBJ2-2, with TRBD1 matching 8 bases. The V and J ends lost 3 bases and 4 bases, in that order; junction bases with no gene match: 4. Germline V lookup: CDR1 MDHEN, CDR2 SYDVKM. The CDR3 runs to 15 residues. The CDR3 region is CASSFNQGATGELFF. In DNA, the CDR3 is TGTGCCAGCAGTTTCAACCAGGGGGCCACCGGGGAGCTGTTTTTT.

The chain joins TRBV24-1 to TRBJ2-2; D not certain. V shed 5 bases and J shed 2 bases, with 5 bases lying between them. Looked up from germline, CDR1 is KGHDR and CDR2 is SFDVKD. The CDR3 spans 13 residues. For the CDR3, the DNA is TGTGCCACCAGTGGGCGCAACACCGGGGAGCTGTTTTTT. It translates to CATSGRNTGELFF.

This clonotype was recorded once. This chain uses TRBV27 with TRBJ1-1; unclear D gene. V was pared by 3 bases and J by 1 base, with 6 bases between. Germline V gene data show CDR1 as MNHEY and CDR2 as SMNVEV (reference sequence). CDR3 length: 13 amino acids. The CDR3 coding sequence is TGTGCCAGCAGTTTTACGGGGAACACTGAAGCTTTCTTT. Translated: CASSFTGNTEAFF.

The rearrangement joins TRBV11-3 to TRBJ2-2; maybe TRBD2 (6 bases). V lost 3 bases and J lost 1, with 12 bases in between. The CDR3 sequence is 16 residues long. CDR1 SGHNT and CDR2 YENEEA come from the germline V gene. Here the CDR3 reads CASSFYHSGNTGELFF. CDR3 nucleotides: TGTGCCAGCAGCTTTTATCATAGCGGGAACACCGGGGAGCTGTTTTTT.

About this clonotype: An end of the junction does not agree with germline; a read error may underlie this. This rearrangement joins TRBV10-1 to TRBJ2-3; D may correspond to TRBD1 or TRBD2 (5 bases each). The germline gives CDR1 WNHNN, CDR2 SYGVQD (reference sequence). CDR3 length: 15 residues. CDR3 loop: CASLLRGKAKDTQYF. The CDR3 DNA reads TGCGCCAGCTTGCTGAGGGGAAAAGCCAAAGATACGCAGTATTTC.